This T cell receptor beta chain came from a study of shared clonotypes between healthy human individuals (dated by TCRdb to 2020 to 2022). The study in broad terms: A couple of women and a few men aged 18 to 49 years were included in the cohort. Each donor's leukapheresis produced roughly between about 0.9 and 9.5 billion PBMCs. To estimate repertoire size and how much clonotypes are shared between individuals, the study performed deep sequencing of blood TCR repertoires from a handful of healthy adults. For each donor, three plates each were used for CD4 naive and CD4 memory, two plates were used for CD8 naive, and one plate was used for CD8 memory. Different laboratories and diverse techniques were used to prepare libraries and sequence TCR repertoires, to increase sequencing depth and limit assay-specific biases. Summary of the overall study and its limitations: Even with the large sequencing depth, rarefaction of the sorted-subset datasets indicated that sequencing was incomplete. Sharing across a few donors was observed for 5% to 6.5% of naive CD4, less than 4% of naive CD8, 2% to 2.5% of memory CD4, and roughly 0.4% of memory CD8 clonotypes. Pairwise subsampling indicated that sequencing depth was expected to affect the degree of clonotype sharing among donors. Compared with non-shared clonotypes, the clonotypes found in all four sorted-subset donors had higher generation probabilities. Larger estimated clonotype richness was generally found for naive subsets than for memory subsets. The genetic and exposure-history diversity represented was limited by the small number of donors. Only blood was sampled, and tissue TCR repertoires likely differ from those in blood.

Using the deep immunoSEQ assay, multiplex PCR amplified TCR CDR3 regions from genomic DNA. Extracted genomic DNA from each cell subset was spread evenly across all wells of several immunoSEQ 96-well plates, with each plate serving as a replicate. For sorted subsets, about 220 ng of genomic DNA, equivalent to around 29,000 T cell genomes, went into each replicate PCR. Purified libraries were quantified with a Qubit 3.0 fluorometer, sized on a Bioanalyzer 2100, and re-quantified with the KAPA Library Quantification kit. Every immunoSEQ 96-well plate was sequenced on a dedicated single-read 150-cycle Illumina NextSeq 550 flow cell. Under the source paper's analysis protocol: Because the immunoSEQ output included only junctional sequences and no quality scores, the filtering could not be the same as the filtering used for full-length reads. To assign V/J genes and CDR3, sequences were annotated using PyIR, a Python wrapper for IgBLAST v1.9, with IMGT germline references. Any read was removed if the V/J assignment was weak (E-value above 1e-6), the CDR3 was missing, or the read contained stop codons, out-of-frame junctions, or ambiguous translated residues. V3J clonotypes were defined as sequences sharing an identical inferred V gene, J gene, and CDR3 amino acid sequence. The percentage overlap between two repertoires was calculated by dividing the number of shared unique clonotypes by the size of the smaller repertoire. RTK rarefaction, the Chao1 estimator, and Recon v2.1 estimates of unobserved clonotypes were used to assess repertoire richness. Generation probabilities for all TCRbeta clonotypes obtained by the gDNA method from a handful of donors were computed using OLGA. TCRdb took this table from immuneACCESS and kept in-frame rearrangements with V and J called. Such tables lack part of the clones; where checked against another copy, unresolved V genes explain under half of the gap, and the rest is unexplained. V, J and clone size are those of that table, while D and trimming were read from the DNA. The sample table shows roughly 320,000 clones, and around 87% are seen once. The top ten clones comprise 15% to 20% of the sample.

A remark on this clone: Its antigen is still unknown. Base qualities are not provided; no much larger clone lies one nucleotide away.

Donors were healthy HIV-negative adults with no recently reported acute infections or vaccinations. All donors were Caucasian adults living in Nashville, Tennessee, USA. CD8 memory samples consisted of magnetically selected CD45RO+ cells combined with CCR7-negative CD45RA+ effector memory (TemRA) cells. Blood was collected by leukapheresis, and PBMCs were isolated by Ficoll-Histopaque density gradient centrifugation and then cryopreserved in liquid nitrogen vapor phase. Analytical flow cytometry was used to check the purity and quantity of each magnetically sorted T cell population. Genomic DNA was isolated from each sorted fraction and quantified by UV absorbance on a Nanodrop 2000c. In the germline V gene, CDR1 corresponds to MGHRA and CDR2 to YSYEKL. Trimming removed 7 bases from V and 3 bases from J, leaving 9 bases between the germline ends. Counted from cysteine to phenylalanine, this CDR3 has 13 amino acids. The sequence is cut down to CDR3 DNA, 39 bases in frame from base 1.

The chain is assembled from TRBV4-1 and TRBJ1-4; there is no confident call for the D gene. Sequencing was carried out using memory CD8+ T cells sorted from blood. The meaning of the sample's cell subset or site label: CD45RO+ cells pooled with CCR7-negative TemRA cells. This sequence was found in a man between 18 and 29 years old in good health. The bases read TGCGCCAGCATCGGCACTTCTAATGAAAAACTGTTTTTT. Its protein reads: CASIGTSNEKLFF.